The 30 T cell receptor beta chains presented below share a single source sample, sequenced in a study of monozygotic twins with inflammatory bowel disease. TCRdb reanalyzed the 5' RACE reads, giving one entry per CDR3 protein sequence and no DNA. This listing includes about 420,000 distinct CDR3 sequences. Sequencing was carried out using blood. These receptor sequences come from a human donor with ulcerative colitis or Crohn's disease, or a healthy co-twin of an affected twin (not recorded which).

The chain has TRBV2 and TRBJ1-3. The length of the CDR3 is 15 residues. The germline V gene has CDR1 SNHLY and CDR2 FYNNEI. The CDR3 here is CASSPGLPRGNTIYF. The full variable domain, its missing parts supplied by reference TRBV2 and TRBJ1-3, is EPEVTQTPSHQVTQMGQEVILRCVPISNHLYFYWYRQILGQKVEFLVSFYNNEISEKSEIFDDQFSVERPDGSNFTLKIRSTKLEDSAMYFCASSPGLPRGNTIYFGEGSWLTVV.

CDR3 amino acids: CASSLLGGNTGELFF. V usage is TRBV5-1 and J usage is TRBJ2-2; TCRdb indicates TRBD1, and absent DNA this call remains unverified. This CDR3 region has 15 residues. Germline V lookup: CDR1 SGHRS, CDR2 YFSETQ.

The chain is built from TRBV5-4 and TRBJ2-7. CDR3 length equals 14 residues. Germline CDR1 and CDR2: SGHNT and YYREEE (reference sequence). CDR3 amino acids: CASSFGQGPYEQYF.

CDR3 residues: CASTSNGAERINYGYTF. V usage is TRBV28 and J usage is TRBJ1-2; TCRdb returns TRBD1, unconfirmable since there is no DNA. The CDR3 is 17 amino acids. The germline CDR1 and CDR2 sequences are MDHEN and SYDVKM.

J is TRBJ2-2 and V is TRBV20-1; TCRdb names TRBD1, which stays unverified in the absence of DNA. The germline V gene encodes CDR1 DFQATT and CDR2 SNEGSKA (reference sequence). This CDR3 region has 14 residues. CDR3 residues: CSAAGTKNTGELFF.

This chain joins TRBV20-1 and TRBJ2-1; the TCRdb D gene call, TRBD1, has no DNA to confirm it. The germline V gene encodes CDR1 DFQATT and CDR2 SNEGSKA (reference sequence). The CDR3 extends over 13 amino acids. CDR3 residues: CSARDEGYNEQFF.

V gene TRBV7-2 combines with J gene TRBJ2-3; there is no DNA to check the TCRdb D call of TRBD1. Looked up from germline, CDR1 is SGHTA and CDR2 is FQGNSA. This CDR3 has 15 amino acids. The CDR3: CASSLVGTALDTQYF.

The genes are TRBV25-1 and TRBJ1-4. The CDR3 contains 15 residues. Germline loops: CDR1 MGHDK, CDR2 SYGVNS. Here the CDR3 reads CASSESPGVAEKLFF.

The rearrangement joins TRBV28 to TRBJ2-5; there is no DNA to check the TCRdb D call of TRBD1. The germline CDR1 and CDR2 sequences are MDHEN and SYDVKM. This CDR3 has 15 residues. CDR3 in amino acids: CASSFAGTGEETQYF.

The chain is built from TRBV10-2 and TRBJ1-3. Germline V gene lookup returns CDR1 WSHSY and CDR2 SAAADI. CDR3 size: 15 residues. The CDR3 spells CASILDGYSGNTIYF.

The chain carries TRBV20-1 and TRBJ2-3; TCRdb's assignment of TRBD2 cannot be checked, as there is no DNA. This CDR3 spans 15 amino acids. Germline V gives CDR1 DFQATT, CDR2 SNEGSKA (reference sequence). The CDR3 is CSARRGTSGGDTQYF.

The chain joins TRBV4-2 to TRBJ2-2; checking the TCRdb D call of TRBD1 is not possible without DNA. Germline assignment: CDR1 LGHNA and CDR2 YNFKEQ. The length of the CDR3 is 16 residues. The CDR3 reads CASSQHPGQGTGELFF.

The chain has TRBV10-2 and TRBJ2-5; TCRdb lists TRBD1, though no DNA is available to test this call. The CDR3 sequence is 13 residues long. CDR1 is WSHSY and CDR2 is SAAADI in the germline V gene. Here the CDR3 reads CASRSGFRETQYF.

The V and J genes are TRBV5-1 and TRBJ2-5; the TCRdb call, TRBD1, lacks DNA for checking. Germline-derived CDR1 and CDR2 are SGHRS and YFSETQ. This CDR3 contains 15 residues. The CDR3 reads CASSPGQANQETQYF. Variable domain in full (rest from reference TRBV5-1 and TRBJ2-5): KAGVTQTPRYLIKTRGQQVTLSCSPISGHRSVSWYQQTPGQGLQFLFEYFSETQRNKGNFPGRFSGRQFSNSRSEMNVSTLELGDSALYLCASSPGQANQETQYFGPGTRLLVL.

The CDR3 protein is CASSIVLADYEQYF. J is TRBJ2-7 and V is TRBV19. CDR1 is LNHDA and CDR2 is SQIVND in the germline V gene (reference sequence). This CDR3 contains 14 residues. Together with reference TRBV19 and TRBJ2-7, the CDR3 gives the full variable domain: DGGITQSPKYLFRKEGQNVTLSCEQNLNHDAMYWYRQDPGQGLRLIYYSQIVNDFQKGDIAEGYSVSREKKESFPLTVTSAQKNPTAFYLCASSIVLADYEQYFGPGTRLTVT.

The V gene is TRBV5-1, the J gene TRBJ1-1. The CDR3 totals 14 residues. Per the germline V gene, CDR1 is SGHRS and CDR2 is YFSETQ. This CDR3 reads CASSLDAGLTEAFF.

This chain connects TRBV10-1 to TRBJ1-1; the D gene TCRdb calls, TRBD1, cannot be checked with no DNA. Germline lookup yields CDR1 WNHNN and CDR2 SYGVQD (reference sequence). CDR3 size: 14 residues. The CDR3 spells CASGGGLTNTEAFF.

The chain employs TRBV12-3 or TRBV12-4 and TRBJ1-2. The CDR3 covers 15 residues. The CDR3 here is CASSLERGLNYGYTF.

The gene calls are TRBV25-1 and TRBJ1-3. The CDR3 is 16 residues long. The germline CDR1 and CDR2 sequences are MGHDK and SYGVNS. The CDR3: CASSEYPPYSGNTIYF.

This sequence joins TRBV14 and TRBJ2-1. The CDR3 loop spans 12 amino acids. Per the germline V gene, CDR1 is SGHDN and CDR2 is FVKESK. The chain's CDR3 is CASSQEYNEQFF.

The chain has TRBV6-5 and TRBJ2-2. The CDR3 has 12 amino acids. Germline V CDR1 and CDR2: MNHEY, SVGAGI. The CDR3 protein is CASVATTGELFF.

The chain has TRBV27 and TRBJ2-7. Germline V CDR1 and CDR2: MNHEY, SMNVEV (reference sequence). The CDR3 totals 12 residues. This CDR3 is CASSSISSEQYF.

The chain joins TRBV28 to TRBJ1-2. The germline gives CDR1 MDHEN, CDR2 SYDVKM. The CDR3 covers 14 residues. CDR3 residues: CASSLSGGTLDYTF.

The chain is built from TRBV7-9 and TRBJ2-5; as DNA is missing, the TRBD1 call by TCRdb cannot be tested. CDR1 is SEHNR and CDR2 is FQNEAQ in the germline V gene (reference sequence). The CDR3 runs to 16 residues. The CDR3: CASSPAPKVLRGTQYF.

The J gene is TRBJ2-3, the V gene TRBV7-3; without DNA, the TCRdb call of TRBD2 cannot be checked. Germline V gene data show CDR1 as SGHTA and CDR2 as FQGTGA. This CDR3 has 15 amino acids. The CDR3: CASSGLAGKTDTQYF.

CDR3 region: CASRPGAGSYNEQFF. The gene calls are TRBV2 and TRBJ2-1; TCRdb lists TRBD1, though no DNA is available to test this call. The CDR3 spans 15 residues. Germline CDR1 SNHLY, CDR2 FYNNEI.

CDR3 sequence: CASSSRQGNRNEQYF. V is TRBV7-2 and J is TRBJ2-7; TCRdb's assignment of TRBD1 cannot be checked, as there is no DNA. The CDR3 has 15 residues. Germline V lookup: CDR1 SGHTA, CDR2 FQGNSA. The full variable domain, with the rest looked up from reference TRBV7-2 and TRBJ2-7, is GAGVSQSPSNKVTEKGKDVELRCDPISGHTALYWYRQSLGQGLEFLIYFQGNSAPDKSGLPSDRFSAERTGGSVSTLTIQRTQQEDSAVYLCASSSRQGNRNEQYFGPGTRLTVT.

CDR3 sequence reads: CASGQDNSPLHF. The chain is built from TRBV7-2 and TRBJ1-6; TCRdb proposes TRBD1, but this gene call is untestable without DNA. Germline V gene lookup returns CDR1 SGHTA and CDR2 FQGNSA. This CDR3 has 12 amino acids. Using reference TRBV7-2 and TRBJ1-6 for the parts outside the CDR3, the full variable domain is GAGVSQSPSNKVTEKGKDVELRCDPISGHTALYWYRQSLGQGLEFLIYFQGNSAPDKSGLPSDRFSAERTGGSVSTLTIQRTQQEDSAVYLCASGQDNSPLHFGNGTRLTVT.

This chain joins TRBV15 and TRBJ2-5; TCRdb picks TRBD1, but there is no DNA to check that call. This CDR3 spans 12 amino acids. Germline V gene sequence: CDR1 LNHNV, CDR2 YYDKDF (reference sequence). This CDR3 reads CATSRDDRPQYF.

V and J are TRBV14 and TRBJ1-2. Germline V gene lookup returns CDR1 SGHDN and CDR2 FVKESK. The CDR3 consists of 13 residues. The CDR3 loop is CASSQVPLYGYTF.